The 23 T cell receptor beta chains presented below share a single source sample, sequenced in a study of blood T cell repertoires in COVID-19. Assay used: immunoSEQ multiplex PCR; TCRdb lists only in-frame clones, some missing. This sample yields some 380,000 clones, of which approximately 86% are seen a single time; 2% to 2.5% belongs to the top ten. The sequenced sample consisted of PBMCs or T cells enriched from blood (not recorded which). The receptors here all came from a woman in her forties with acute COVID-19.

Here the CDR3 reads CASSQNSGGATDTQYF. The DNA for the CDR3 is TGTGCCAGCAGCCAAAATAGCGGGGGGGCAACAGATACGCAGTATTTT. The chain joins TRBV3-1 (or the pseudogene TRBV3-2) to TRBJ2-3; 11 bases agree with TRBD2. In germline, CDR1 is LGHDT, CDR2 YNNKEL (reference sequence). Unmatched junction bases numbered 4, after V lost 2 bases and J lost 3 bases. The CDR3 is made up of 16 amino acids.

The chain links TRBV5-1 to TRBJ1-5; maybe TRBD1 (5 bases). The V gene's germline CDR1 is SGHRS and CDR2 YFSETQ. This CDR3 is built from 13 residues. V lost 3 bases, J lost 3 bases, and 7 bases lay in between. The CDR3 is CASSSGPNQPQHF. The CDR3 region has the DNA TGCGCCAGCAGCTCAGGGCCCAATCAGCCCCAGCATTTT.

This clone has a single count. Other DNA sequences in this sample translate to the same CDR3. CDR3 loop: CSARTGGNTEAFF. CDR3 nucleotides: TGCAGCGCCCGGACAGGGGGAAACACTGAAGCTTTCTTT. The chain carries TRBV29-1 and TRBJ1-1; 10 bases fit TRBD1. The V and J ends lost 7 bases and 2 bases, in that order; junction bases with no gene match: 4. Germline loops: CDR1 SQVTM, CDR2 ANQGSEA. The length of the CDR3 is 13 residues. Supplemented by reference TRBV29-1 and TRBJ1-1, the full variable domain reads SAVISQKPSRDICQRGTSLTIQCQVDSQVTMMFWYRQQPGQSLTLIATANQGSEATYESGFVIDKFPISRPNLTFSTLTVSNMSPEDSSIYLCSARTGGNTEAFFGQGTRLTVV.

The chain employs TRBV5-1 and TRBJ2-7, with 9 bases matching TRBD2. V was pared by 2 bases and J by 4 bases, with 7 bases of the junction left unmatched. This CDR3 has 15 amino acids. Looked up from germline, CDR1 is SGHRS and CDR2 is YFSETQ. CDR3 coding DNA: TGCGCCAGCAGCTTTACCCCTAGCGGGGAGTACGAGCAGTACTTC. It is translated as CASSFTPSGEYEQYF.

CDR3 coding DNA: TGTGCCAGCAGCTTGGGGAACCTGCAGGGTACCAAAGCTTTCTTT. Its protein product is CASSLGNLQGTKAFF. V gene TRBV5-6 combines with J gene TRBJ1-1; TRBD1 might be the D (5 bases). The V and J ends lost 0 bases and 9 bases respectively, with 18 bases between them. The germline V gene encodes CDR1 SGHDT and CDR2 YYEEEE. This CDR3 has 15 amino acids.

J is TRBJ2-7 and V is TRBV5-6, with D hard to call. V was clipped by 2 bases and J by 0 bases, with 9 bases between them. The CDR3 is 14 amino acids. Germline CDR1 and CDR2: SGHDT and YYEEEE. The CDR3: CASSFRFSSYEQYF. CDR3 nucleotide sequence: TGTGCCAGCAGCTTCAGGTTCAGCTCCTACGAGCAGTACTTC.

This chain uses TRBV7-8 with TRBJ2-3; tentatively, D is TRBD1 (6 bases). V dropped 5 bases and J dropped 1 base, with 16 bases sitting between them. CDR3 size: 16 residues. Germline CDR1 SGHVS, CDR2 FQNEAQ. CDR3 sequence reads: CASSQIPRGGTDTQYF. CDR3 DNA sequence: TGTGCCAGCAGCCAAATCCCCAGGGGAGGCACAGATACGCAGTATTTT.

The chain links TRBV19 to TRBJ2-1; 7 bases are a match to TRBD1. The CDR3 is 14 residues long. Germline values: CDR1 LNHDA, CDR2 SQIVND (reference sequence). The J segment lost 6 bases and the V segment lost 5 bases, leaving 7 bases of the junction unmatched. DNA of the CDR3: TGTGCCAGTAGTCCGAATTCAGGGGGCAATGAGCAGTTCTTC. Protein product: CASSPNSGGNEQFF.

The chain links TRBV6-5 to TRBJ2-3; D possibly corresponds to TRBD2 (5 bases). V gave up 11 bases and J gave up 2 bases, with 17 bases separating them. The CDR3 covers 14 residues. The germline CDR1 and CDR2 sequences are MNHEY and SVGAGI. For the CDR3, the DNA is TGTGCCGGGTCGAGTCTCGACTACACAGATACGCAGTATTTT. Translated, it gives CAGSSLDYTDTQYF.

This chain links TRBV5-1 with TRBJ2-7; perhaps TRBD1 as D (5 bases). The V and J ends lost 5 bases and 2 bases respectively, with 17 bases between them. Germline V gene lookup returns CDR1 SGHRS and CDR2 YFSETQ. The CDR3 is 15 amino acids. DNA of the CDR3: TGCGCCAGCAGGGCCACGACAGACGGAACCTACGAGCAGTACTTC. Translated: CASRATTDGTYEQYF.

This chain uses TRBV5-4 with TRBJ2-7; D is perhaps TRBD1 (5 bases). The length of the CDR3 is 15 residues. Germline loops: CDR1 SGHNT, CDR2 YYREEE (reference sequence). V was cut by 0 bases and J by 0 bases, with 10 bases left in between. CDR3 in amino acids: CASSLGQSASYEQYF. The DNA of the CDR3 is TGTGCCAGCAGCTTGGGACAGTCTGCCTCCTACGAGCAGTACTTC.

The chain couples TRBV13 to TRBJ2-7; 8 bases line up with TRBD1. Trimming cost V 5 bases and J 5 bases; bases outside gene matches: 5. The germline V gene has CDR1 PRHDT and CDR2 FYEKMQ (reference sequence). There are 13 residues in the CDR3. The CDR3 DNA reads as TGTGCCAGCAGCCCCCGGACAGGGAACGAGCAGTACTTC. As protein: CASSPRTGNEQYF.

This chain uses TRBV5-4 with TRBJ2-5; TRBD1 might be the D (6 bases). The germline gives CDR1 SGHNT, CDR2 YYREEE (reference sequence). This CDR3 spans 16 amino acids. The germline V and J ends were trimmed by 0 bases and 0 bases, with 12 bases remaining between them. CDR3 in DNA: TGTGCCAGCAGCTTGGGCAGGGGATCCTACCAAGAGACCCAGTACTTC. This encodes CASSLGRGSYQETQYF.

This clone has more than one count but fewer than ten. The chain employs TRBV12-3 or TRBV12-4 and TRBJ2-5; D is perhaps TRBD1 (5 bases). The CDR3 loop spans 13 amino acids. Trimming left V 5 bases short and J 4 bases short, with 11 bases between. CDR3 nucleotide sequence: TGTGCCAGCAGTAGGGGATTGTTAGAGACCCAGTACTTC. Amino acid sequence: CASSRGLLETQYF.

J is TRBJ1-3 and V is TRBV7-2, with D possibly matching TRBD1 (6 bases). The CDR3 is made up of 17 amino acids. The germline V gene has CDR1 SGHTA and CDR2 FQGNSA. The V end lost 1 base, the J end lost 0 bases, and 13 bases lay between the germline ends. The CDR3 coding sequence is TGTGCCAGCAGCTTAGTGGGGGACACTAGCTCTGGAAACACCATATATTTT. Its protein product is CASSLVGDTSSGNTIYF.

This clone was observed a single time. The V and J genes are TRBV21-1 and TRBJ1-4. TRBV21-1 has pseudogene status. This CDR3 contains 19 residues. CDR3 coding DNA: TGTGCCAGCAGCCAAGCCTCGCAGGGACTAGGGAGGGGTAATGAAAAACTGTTTTTT. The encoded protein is CASSQASQGLGRGNEKLFF.

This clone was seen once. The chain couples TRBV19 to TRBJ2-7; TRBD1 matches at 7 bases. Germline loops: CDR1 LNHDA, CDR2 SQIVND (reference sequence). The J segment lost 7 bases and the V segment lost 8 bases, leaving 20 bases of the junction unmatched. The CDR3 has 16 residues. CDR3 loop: CASGFARTGEAGEQYF. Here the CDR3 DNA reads TGTGCCAGTGGTTTCGCGAGGACAGGAGAGGCTGGGGAGCAGTACTTC.

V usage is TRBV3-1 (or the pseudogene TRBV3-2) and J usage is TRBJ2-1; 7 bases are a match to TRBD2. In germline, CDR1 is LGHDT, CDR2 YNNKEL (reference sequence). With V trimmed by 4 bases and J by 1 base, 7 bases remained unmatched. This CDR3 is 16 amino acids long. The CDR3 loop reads CASSRETGGSYNEQFF. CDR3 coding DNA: TGTGCCAGCAGCCGGGAAACGGGGGGATCCTACAATGAGCAGTTCTTC.

The CDR3 DNA is TGTGCCAGCAGCTTACAAAGTAGGGGAGGAATTCATGGCTACACCTTC. Encoded protein: CASSLQSRGGIHGYTF. The genes are TRBV5-5 and TRBJ1-2; a possible D gene is TRBD1 (5 bases). V lost 2 bases to trimming and J lost 6 bases, with 20 bases between them. The germline V gene has CDR1 SGHKS and CDR2 YYEKEE (reference sequence). This CDR3 has 16 amino acids.

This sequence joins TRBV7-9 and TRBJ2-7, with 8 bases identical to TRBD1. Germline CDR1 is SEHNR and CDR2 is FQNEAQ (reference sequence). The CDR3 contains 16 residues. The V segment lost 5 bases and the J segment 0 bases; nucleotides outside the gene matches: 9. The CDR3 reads CASSHQTGTGSYEQYF. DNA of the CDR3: TGTGCCAGCAGCCATCAAACCGGGACAGGCTCCTACGAGCAGTACTTC.

CDR3 in DNA: TGTGCCAGCAGTGAACCCCTCACGGGGTCTGGGGCCAACGTCCTGACTTTC. Its protein is CASSEPLTGSGANVLTF. This chain links TRBV2 with TRBJ2-6; tentatively, D is TRBD2 (5 bases). Germline V gene lookup returns CDR1 SNHLY and CDR2 FYNNEI. Between the trimmed V and J ends, which lost 2 bases and 1 base, there was a span of 12 bases. The CDR3 runs to 17 residues.

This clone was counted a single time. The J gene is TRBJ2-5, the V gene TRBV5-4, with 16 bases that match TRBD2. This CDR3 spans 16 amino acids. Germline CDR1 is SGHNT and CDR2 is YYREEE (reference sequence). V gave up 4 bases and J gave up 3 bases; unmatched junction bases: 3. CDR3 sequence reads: CASSPGTSGGEETQYF. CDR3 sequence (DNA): TGTGCCAGCAGCCCCGGGACTAGCGGGGGGGAAGAGACCCAGTACTTC.

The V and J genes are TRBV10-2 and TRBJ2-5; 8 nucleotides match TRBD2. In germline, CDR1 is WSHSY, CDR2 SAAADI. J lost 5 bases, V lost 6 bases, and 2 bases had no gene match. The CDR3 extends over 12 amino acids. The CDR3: CASRAGGETQYF. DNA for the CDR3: TGCGCCAGCAGGGCGGGGGGCGAGACCCAGTACTTC.